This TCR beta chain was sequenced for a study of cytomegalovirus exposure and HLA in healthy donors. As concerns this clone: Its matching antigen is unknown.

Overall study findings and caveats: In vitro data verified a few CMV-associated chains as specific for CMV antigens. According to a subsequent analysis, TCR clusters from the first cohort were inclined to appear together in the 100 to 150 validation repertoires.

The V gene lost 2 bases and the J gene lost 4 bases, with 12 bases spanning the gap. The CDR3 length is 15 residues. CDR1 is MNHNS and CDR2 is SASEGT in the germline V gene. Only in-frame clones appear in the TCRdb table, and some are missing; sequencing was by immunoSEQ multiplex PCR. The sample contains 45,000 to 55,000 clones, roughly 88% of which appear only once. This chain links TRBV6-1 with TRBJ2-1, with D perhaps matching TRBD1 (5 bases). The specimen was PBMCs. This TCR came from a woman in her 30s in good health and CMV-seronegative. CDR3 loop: CASSELVTEYNEQFF. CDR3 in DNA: TGTGCCAGCAGTGAACTTGTGACAGAATACAATGAGCAGTTCTTC.